The clone carrying this TCR beta chain was picked up one time. Its antigen is not known. Sorted-subset replicate PCR reactions contained 200 to 250 ng DNA, corresponding to approximately 30,000 T cell genomes. TCRdb's copy holds only in-frame clones and misses some; the assay was immunoSEQ multiplex PCR. The sample lists about 960,000 clones, about 80% occurring once. This sample is drawn from a study of shared clonotypes between healthy human individuals. V dropped 6 bases and J dropped 8 bases, with 16 bases sitting between them. The CDR3 runs 13 residues. The V gene's germline CDR1 is SGHTA and CDR2 FQGNSA. Study-wide results and limits: With few donors, the genetic and exposure-history diversity represented was limited.

The sequence came from a man aged 18 to 35 in good health. The chain employs TRBV7-2 and TRBJ1-2, with D unresolved. Sequencing was performed on memory CD4+ T cells sorted from blood. Sample subset: CD45RA-negative fraction. The chain's CDR3 is CASSTHRVWGYTF. CDR3 DNA sequence: TGTGCCAGCAGTACTCATAGGGTATGGGGCTACACCTTC.